This T cell receptor (beta chain) was captured in a study of CD8+CD57+ T cells in acquired aplastic anemia. Study-level information: DNA per sorted CD4+ or CD8+ sample ranged about 0.19 to 30 ug, averaging roughly 3.3 ug. Among healthy donors, CD4+ cells averaged approximately 10 million reads. Study results and limitations: The study found no significant CD8+ Simpson's diversity difference between patients and controls. Common to patients and controls were about 31 CD8+ CDR3 sequences.

This clonotype has a count of ten or more. What it binds is unknown. Researchers used genomic DNA as the template to profile TCR beta VDJ and CDR3. Via MiXCR, TCRdb re-called the reads, giving one row per CDR3 protein. Here the sample spans a few hundred thousand distinct CDR3 sequences, 60% to 65% being singletons. This receptor was taken from a human donor in good health. The sample consisted of sorted CD4+, CD8+, or CD8+CD57+ T cells (not recorded which) from PBMCs.

In nucleotides, the CDR3 is TGCGCCAGCAGCCAAGATAGGGGCAGGGGGTCCTACGAGCAGTACTTC. The encoded protein is CASSQDRGRGSYEQYF. J is TRBJ2-7 and V is TRBV4-1; 7 nucleotides align to TRBD1. The germline V gene has CDR1 MGHRA and CDR2 YSYEKL. The V and J ends lost 0 bases and 1 base, in that order; junction bases with no gene match: 6. The CDR3 totals 16 residues.